This T cell receptor beta chain was identified in a study of vaccination effects on CD4 cells after COVID-19. Study summary: After the second dose, samples were taken at median day 72.

With 2 bases removed from V and 7 bases from J, the gap between germline ends came to 11 bases. From germline, CDR1 is MDHEN and CDR2 SYDVKM. The CDR3 has 14 residues. Sequencing used immunoSEQ multiplex PCR; TCRdb keeps in-frame clones, though not all of them. Seen here are 15,000 to 20,000 clones, 76% observed once, and the top ten hold under 20%. Study results and limitations: Marked contraction was observed in infection-induced and vaccine-induced clones late after vaccination.

ViraFEST assay sequencing came after antigen-specific CD4+ T cells were expanded with viral peptide pools. Upon completion of roughly ten days in culture, CD4+ T cells were isolated. The cohort was immunized with two doses of either the BNT162b2 or mRNA-1273 vaccine. Recipients of the vaccine had no prior SARS-CoV-2 infection and negative nucleocapsid antibodies. Remarks on this clone: Its antigen is currently unknown.

The rearrangement joins TRBV28 to TRBJ2-2, with D possibly being TRBD1 (6 bases). The sample here was CD4+ T cells from PBMCs cultured with HCoV-NL63 spike peptides, taken after COVID-19 vaccination. The TCR was taken from a human donor who received a COVID-19 vaccine. The CDR3 loop is CASSLGLGGGELFF. As DNA, the CDR3 is TGTGCCAGCAGTTTAGGCCTAGGGGGCGGGGAGCTGTTTTTT. The whole variable domain, filled in from reference TRBV28 and TRBJ2-2, reads DVKVTQSSRYLVKRTGEKVFLECVQDMDHENMFWYRQDPGLGLRLIYFSYDVKMKEKGDIPEGYSVSREKKERFSLILESASTNQTSMYLCASSLGLGGGELFFGEGSRLTVL.